A single sample gave rise to the 7 T cell receptor beta chains below, sequenced in a study of a mutant IDH1 vaccine in newly diagnosed glioma. Indicated time point: baseline, week 1 (first vaccination visit). This sample's treatment: pre-vaccination baseline after standard-of-care therapy. Using immunoSEQ multiplex PCR, the repertoire was profiled, and TCRdb retains in-frame clones only, with some absent. The table has some 87,000 clones, about four fifths seen once. The sample in question was PBMCs, obtained from a glioma patient treated with radiotherapy, temozolomide or both. The receptor set was obtained from a man in his forties or fifties with glioma.

This chain connects TRBV7-2 to TRBJ2-1; 8 bases fit TRBD2. The CDR3 runs to 17 residues. Germline CDR1 is SGHTA and CDR2 is FQGNSA. Trimming took 1 base from V and 4 from J; bases not matched to a gene: 9. Written as DNA, the CDR3 is TGTGCCAGCAGCTTAGTTGCCGCAGTAGCGGGATACAATGAGCAGTTCTTC. It codes for CASSLVAAVAGYNEQFF.

This chain uses TRBV6-5 with TRBJ2-5, with no clear D. This CDR3 contains 16 residues. The V gene lost 0 bases and the J gene lost 5 bases, with 16 bases spanning the gap. In germline, CDR1 is MNHEY, CDR2 SVGAGI. The chain's CDR3 is CASSYSISNSRETQYF. CDR3 bases: TGTGCCAGCAGTTACTCGATTAGCAACTCGAGGGAGACCCAGTACTTC.

V and J are TRBV12-5 and TRBJ2-5, with 8 bases that match TRBD2. CDR1 is LGHNT and CDR2 is FRNRAP in the germline V gene. The CDR3 has 16 amino acids. With V trimmed by 6 bases and J by 3 bases, 12 bases remained unmatched. For the CDR3, the DNA is TGTGCTAGTGGCCCAGGCGCCCAGCGGGGGAAAGAGACCCAGTACTTC. It encodes CASGPGAQRGKETQYF.

Only a few counts were recorded for this clone. The chain joins TRBV6-4 to TRBJ2-5; 11 bases line up with TRBD2. Germline V CDR1 and CDR2: MRHNA, SNTAGT. The V and J ends lost 7 bases and 0 bases, in that order; junction bases with no gene match: 10. The CDR3 length is 17 residues. CDR3 in DNA: TGTGCCAGCACCGAACCGGGACTAGCGGACCACCAAGAGACCCAGTACTTC. The encoded protein is CASTEPGLADHQETQYF.

The genes are TRBV10-3 and TRBJ2-2, with D hard to call. Germline CDR1 reads ENHRY; CDR2 reads SYGVKD. With 6 bases removed from V and 1 base from J, the gap between germline ends came to 6 bases. The CDR3 consists of 13 residues. The CDR3: CAIRPQNTGELFF. CDR3 coding DNA: TGTGCCATCAGGCCTCAGAACACCGGGGAGCTGTTTTTT.

This clone was observed a few times. The rearrangement joins TRBV30 to TRBJ2-5; D unresolved. The CDR3 length is 15 residues. The V gene's germline CDR1 is GTSNPN and CDR2 SVGIG (reference sequence). With 1 base removed from V and 10 bases from J, the gap between germline ends came to 22 bases. CDR3: CAWSAKTGPKGIQYF. Here the CDR3 DNA reads TGTGCCTGGAGTGCAAAAACGGGTCCTAAGGGTATCCAGTACTTC.

The rearrangement joins TRBV19 to TRBJ2-1; 11 positions match TRBD2. Germline CDR1 is LNHDA and CDR2 is SQIVND (reference sequence). The CDR3 spans 15 residues. V shed 4 bases and J 8 bases; nucleotides not matched to a gene: 7. CDR3 amino acids: CASSKGTSGVYEQFF. The DNA for the CDR3 is TGTGCCAGTAGTAAAGGGACTAGCGGTGTGTATGAGCAGTTCTTC.